This TCR beta chain was sequenced for a study of blood T cell repertoires in COVID-19. Study-wide background: The United States, Italy and Spain supplied acute and convalescent COVID-19 samples. In each case, the material was cDNA or gDNA derived from T cells, B-cell-depleted T cells, or PBMCs.

The length of the CDR3 is 19 residues. Germline CDR1 SSHAT, CDR2 FNYEAQ (reference sequence). Authors' methods: Amplified reference gene primers provided the basis for estimating nucleated cell counts. Assay: immunoSEQ multiplex PCR; the TCRdb copy retains only in-frame clones and omits some. That table gives V, J and clone size, and the DNA gave D and trimming. The sample yields some 250,000 clones, roughly 88% seen once. Of note for this clone: The junction differs from germline at one of its ends, possibly a read error.

Sequenced input: peripheral blood. J is TRBJ2-7 and V is TRBV7-7; 11 bases fit TRBD2. The TCR comes from a human donor in a cohort sampled during active COVID-19. The DNA for the CDR3 is TGTGCTAGCAGCTTAAGGTTTAGCGGGAGGGAGGGGTCCTCCTACGAGCAGTACTTC. Protein sequence: CASSLRFSGREGSSYEQYF.